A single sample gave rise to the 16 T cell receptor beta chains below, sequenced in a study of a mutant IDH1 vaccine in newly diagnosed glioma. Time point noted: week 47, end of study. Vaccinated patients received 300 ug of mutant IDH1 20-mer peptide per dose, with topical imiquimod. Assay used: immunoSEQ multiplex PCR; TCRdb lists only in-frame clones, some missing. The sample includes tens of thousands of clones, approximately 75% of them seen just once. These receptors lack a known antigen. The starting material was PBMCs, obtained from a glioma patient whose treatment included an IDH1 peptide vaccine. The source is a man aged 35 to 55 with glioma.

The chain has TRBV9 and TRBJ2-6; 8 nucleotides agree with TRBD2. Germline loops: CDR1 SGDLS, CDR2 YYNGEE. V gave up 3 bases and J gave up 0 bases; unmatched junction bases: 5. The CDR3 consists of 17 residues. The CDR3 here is CASSDSGINSGANVLTF. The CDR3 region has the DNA TGTGCCAGCAGCGATAGCGGGATTAACTCTGGGGCCAACGTCCTGACTTTC. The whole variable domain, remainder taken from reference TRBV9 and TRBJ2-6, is DSGVTQTPKHLITATGQRVTLRCSPRSGDLSVYWYQQSLDQGLQFLIQYYNGEERAKGNILERFSAQQFPDLHSELNLSSLELGDSALYFCASSDSGINSGANVLTFGAGSRLTVL.

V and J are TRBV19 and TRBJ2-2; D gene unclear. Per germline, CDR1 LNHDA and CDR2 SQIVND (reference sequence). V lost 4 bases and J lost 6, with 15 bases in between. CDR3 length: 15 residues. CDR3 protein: CASSTLLGVAGELFF. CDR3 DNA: TGTGCCAGTAGTACCCTATTGGGCGTCGCCGGGGAGCTGTTTTTT.

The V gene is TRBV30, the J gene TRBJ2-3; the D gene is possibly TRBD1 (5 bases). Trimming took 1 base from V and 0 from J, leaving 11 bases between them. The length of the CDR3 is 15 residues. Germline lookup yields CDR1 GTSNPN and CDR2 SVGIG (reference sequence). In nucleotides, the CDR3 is TGTGCCTGGAGTGCGGGTCCAGGGAGCACAGATACGCAGTATTTT. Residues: CAWSAGPGSTDTQYF.

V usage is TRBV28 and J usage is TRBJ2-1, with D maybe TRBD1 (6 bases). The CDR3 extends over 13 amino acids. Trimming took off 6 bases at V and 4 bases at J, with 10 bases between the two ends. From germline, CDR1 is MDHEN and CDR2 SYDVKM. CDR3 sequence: CASRGQGYNEQFF. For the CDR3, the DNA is TGTGCCAGCAGGGGGCAGGGGTACAATGAGCAGTTCTTC.

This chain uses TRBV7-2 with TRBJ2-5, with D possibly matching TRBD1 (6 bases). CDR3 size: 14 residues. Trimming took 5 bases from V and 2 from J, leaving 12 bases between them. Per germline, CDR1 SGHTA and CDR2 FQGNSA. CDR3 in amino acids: CASSPDRRQETQYF. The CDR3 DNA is TGTGCCAGCAGCCCGGACAGAAGACAAGAGACCCAGTACTTC. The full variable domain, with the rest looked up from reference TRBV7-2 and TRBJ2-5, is GAGVSQSPSNKVTEKGKDVELRCDPISGHTALYWYRQSLGQGLEFLIYFQGNSAPDKSGLPSDRFSAERTGGSVSTLTIQRTQQEDSAVYLCASSPDRRQETQYFGPGTRLLVL.

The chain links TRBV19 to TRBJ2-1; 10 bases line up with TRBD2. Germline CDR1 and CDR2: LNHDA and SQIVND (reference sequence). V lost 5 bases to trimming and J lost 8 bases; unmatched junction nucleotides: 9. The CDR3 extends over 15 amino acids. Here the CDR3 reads CASSVSGRGVDEQFF. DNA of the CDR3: TGTGCCAGTAGTGTAAGCGGGAGGGGTGTCGATGAGCAGTTCTTC.

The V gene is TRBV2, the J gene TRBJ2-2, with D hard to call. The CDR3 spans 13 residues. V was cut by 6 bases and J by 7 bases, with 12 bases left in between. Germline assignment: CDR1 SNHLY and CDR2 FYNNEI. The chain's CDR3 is CASRNPPVGELFF. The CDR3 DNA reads TGTGCCAGCAGAAACCCGCCGGTCGGGGAGCTGTTTTTT. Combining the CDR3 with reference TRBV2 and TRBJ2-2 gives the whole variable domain EPEVTQTPSHQVTQMGQEVILRCVPISNHLYFYWYRQILGQKVEFLVSFYNNEISEKSEIFDDQFSVERPDGSNFTLKIRSTKLEDSAMYFCASRNPPVGELFFGEGSRLTVL.

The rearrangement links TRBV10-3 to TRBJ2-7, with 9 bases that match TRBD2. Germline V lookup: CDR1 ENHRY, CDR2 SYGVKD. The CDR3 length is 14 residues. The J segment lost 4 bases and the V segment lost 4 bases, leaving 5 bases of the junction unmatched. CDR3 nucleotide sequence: TGTGCCATCAGTGGGCGGGGGGGAAGTTACGAGCAGTACTTC. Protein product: CAISGRGGSYEQYF.

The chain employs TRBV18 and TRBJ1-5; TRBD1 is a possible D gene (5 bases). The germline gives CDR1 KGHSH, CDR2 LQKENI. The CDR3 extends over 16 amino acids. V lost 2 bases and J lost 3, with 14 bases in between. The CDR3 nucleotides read TGTGCCAGCTCACCAGAGGGACGGCTCTACAATCAGCCCCAGCATTTT. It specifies CASSPEGRLYNQPQHF.

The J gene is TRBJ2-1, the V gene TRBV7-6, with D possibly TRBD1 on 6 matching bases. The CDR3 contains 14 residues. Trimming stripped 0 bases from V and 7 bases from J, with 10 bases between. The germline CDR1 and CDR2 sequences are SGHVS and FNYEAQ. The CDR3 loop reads CASSLAGAWNEQFF. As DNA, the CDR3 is TGTGCCAGCAGCTTAGCGGGGGCGTGGAATGAGCAGTTCTTC.

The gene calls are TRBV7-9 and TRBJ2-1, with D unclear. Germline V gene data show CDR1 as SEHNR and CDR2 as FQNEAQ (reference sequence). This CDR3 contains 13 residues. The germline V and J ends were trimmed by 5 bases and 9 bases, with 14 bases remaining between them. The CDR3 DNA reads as TGTGCCAGCAGCCGCACTACCCCGTTTGAGCAGTTCTTC. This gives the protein CASSRTTPFEQFF.

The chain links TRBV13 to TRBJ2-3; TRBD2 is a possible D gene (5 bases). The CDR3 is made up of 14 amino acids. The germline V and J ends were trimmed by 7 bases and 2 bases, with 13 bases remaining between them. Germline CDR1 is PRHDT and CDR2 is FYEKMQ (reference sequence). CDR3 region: CASTSRADTDTQYF. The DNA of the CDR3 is TGTGCCAGCACTTCGAGGGCCGACACAGATACGCAGTATTTT.

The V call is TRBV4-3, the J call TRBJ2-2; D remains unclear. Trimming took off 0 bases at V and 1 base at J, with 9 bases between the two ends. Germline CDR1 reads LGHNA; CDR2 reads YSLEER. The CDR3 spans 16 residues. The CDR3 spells CASSQEESVNTGELFF. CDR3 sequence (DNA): TGCGCCAGCAGCCAAGAAGAATCTGTGAACACCGGGGAGCTGTTTTTT.

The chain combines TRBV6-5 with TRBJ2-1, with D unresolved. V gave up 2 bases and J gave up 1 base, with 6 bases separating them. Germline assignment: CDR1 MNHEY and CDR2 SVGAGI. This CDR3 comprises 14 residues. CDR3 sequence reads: CASSYRSSYNEQFF. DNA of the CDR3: TGTGCCAGCAGTTACAGGTCATCCTACAATGAGCAGTTCTTC.

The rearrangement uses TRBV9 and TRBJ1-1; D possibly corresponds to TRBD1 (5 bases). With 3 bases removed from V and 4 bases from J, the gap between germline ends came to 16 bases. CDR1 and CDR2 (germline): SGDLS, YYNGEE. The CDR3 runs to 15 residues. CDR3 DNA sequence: TGTGCCAGCAGCGCCCATCCCATGGGGCCCACTGAAGCTTTCTTT. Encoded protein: CASSAHPMGPTEAFF.

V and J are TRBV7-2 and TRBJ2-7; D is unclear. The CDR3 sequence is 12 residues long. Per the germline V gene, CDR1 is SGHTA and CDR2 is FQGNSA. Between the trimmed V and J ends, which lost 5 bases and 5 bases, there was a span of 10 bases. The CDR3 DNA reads TGTGCCAGCAGCCCCCCGGACCACGAGCAGTACTTC. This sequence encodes CASSPPDHEQYF. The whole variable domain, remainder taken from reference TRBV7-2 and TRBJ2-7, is GAGVSQSPSNKVTEKGKDVELRCDPISGHTALYWYRQSLGQGLEFLIYFQGNSAPDKSGLPSDRFSAERTGGSVSTLTIQRTQQEDSAVYLCASSPPDHEQYFGPGTRLTVT.